These T cell receptor beta chains were read from a single sample in a study of blood T cells in healthy people across ages. Via MiXCR, TCRdb re-called the 5' RACE reads, giving one row per CDR3 protein. The sample lists hundreds of thousands of distinct CDR3 sequences; around 24% were seen once. These data also featured in a second study, about T cells of mothers and their children.

Sequencing was performed on blood. These receptors all come from a boy younger than 18 in good health. Both conserved end residues are part of each CDR3. D genes are given only for firm matches. Clone size appears in some rows only: once, few, many, or a class for an expanded clone.

size	J	V	D	CDR3	DNA
.	TRBJ1-1	TRBV6-6	TRBD1	CARTGGGEAFF	TGTGCCAGAACAGGGGGCGGTGAAGCTTTCTTT
few	TRBJ2-2	TRBV28	.	CASRIGAGELFF	TGTGCCAGCAGGATCGGCGCCGGGGAGCTGTTTTTT
few	TRBJ2-5	TRBV6-5	TRBD1	CASSYQDREETQYF	TGTGCCAGCAGTTATCAGGACAGGGAAGAGACCCAGTACTTC
few	TRBJ2-4	TRBV10-3	.	CAISLTGGRENIQYF	TGTGCCATCAGTCTAACAGGGGGGAGGGAAAACATTCAGTACTTC
.	TRBJ2-7	TRBV12-3/TRBV12-4	TRBD1	CASSPGQGIREQYF	TGTGCCAGCAGTCCGGGACAGGGGATACGAGAGCAGTACTTC
once	TRBJ2-7	TRBV10-3	TRBD1	CAISGDRDYEQYF	TGTGCCATCAGCGGGGACAGGGATTACGAGCAGTACTTC
once	TRBJ2-3	TRBV18	.	CASSPPLAEITQYF	TGTGCCAGCTCACCGCCTTTAGCGGAGATTACGCAGTATTTT
few	TRBJ1-2	TRBV7-9	.	CASSLKPGTTYGYTF	TGTGCCAGCAGCCTTAAGCCCGGGACCACCTATGGCTACACCTTC
few	TRBJ2-4	TRBV2	.	CASSDEGLAKNIQYF	TGTGCCAGCAGTGACGAGGGGCTAGCCAAAAACATTCAGTACTTC
.	TRBJ2-7	TRBV30	.	CAWSVSRDRQYF	TGTGCCTGGAGTGTAAGTCGGGATAGGCAGTACTTC
many	TRBJ2-5	TRBV10-2	.	CASSRGYQETQYF	TGCGCCAGCTCCAGGGGCTACCAAGAGACCCAGTACTTC
.	TRBJ2-4	TRBV7-8	.	CASSFGLKADIQYF	TGTGCCAGCAGCTTTGGCCTTAAAGCGGACATTCAGTACTTC
few	TRBJ1-2	TRBV28	.	CASSSSPRGYTF	TGTGCCAGCAGTTCTAGCCCGCGGGGCTACACCTTC
.	TRBJ2-4	TRBV20-1	.	CSARDVRAANIQYF	TGCAGTGCTAGAGATGTAAGGGCGGCGAACATTCAGTACTTC
.	TRBJ2-7	TRBV7-9	.	CASSLSQGRYEQYF	TGTGCCAGCAGCTTAAGCCAGGGGCGCTACGAGCAGTACTTC
few	TRBJ2-7	TRBV5-1	TRBD2	CASGGSGGYEQYF	TGCGCCAGCGGGGGTTCGGGGGGGTACGAGCAGTACTTC
.	TRBJ2-1	TRBV28	.	CASSDRWVSSYNEQFF	TGTGCCAGCAGTGACAGATGGGTGAGCTCCTACAATGAGCAGTTCTTC
few	TRBJ2-5	TRBV10-3	.	CAISERDIGGEQYF	TGTGCCATCAGTGAGAGGGACATCGGAGGGGAGCAGTACTTC
.	TRBJ2-5	TRBV20-1	TRBD2	CSASSAGGRETQYF	TGCAGTGCTAGTAGCGCGGGGGGGCGTGAGACCCAGTACTTC
.	TRBJ2-7	TRBV2	.	CASTWGDEQYF	TGTGCCAGCACCTGGGGAGACGAGCAGTACTTC
few	TRBJ2-1	TRBV7-2	TRBD2	CASSSAGVAGVLGNEQFF	TGTGCCAGCAGCTCCGCGGGGGTCGCGGGGGTCCTTGGCAATGAGCAGTTCTTC
few	TRBJ2-1	TRBV4-1	.	CASSHRTEVYNEQFF	TGCGCCAGCAGCCATCGGACGGAAGTCTACAATGAGCAGTTCTTC
.	TRBJ2-5	TRBV29-1	.	CIVDWGTQETQYF	TGCATCGTTGATTGGGGCACCCAAGAGACCCAGTACTTC
.	TRBJ2-1	TRBV12-3/TRBV12-4	.	CASSLAGREEEQFF	TGTGCCAGCAGTTTAGCTGGCAGGGAAGAAGAGCAGTTCTTC